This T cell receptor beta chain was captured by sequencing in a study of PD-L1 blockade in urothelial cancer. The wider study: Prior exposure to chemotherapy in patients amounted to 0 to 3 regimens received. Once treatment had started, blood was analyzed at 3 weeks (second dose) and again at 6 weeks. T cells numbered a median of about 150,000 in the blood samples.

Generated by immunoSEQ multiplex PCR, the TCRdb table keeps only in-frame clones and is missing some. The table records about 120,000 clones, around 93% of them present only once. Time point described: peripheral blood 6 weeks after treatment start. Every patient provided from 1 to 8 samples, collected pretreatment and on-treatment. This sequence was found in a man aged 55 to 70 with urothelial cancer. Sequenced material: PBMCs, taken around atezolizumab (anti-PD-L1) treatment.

The CDR3 loop is CASRSGGAYNEQFF. DNA for the CDR3: TGTGCCAGCAGGTCAGGGGGTGCATACAATGAGCAGTTCTTC. The V call is TRBV28, the J call TRBJ2-1; 7 bases match TRBD1. Germline V gene lookup returns CDR1 MDHEN and CDR2 SYDVKM. With 6 bases clipped from V and 4 bases from J, the junction kept 6 bases outside the gene matches. The CDR3 runs to 14 residues. Combining the CDR3 with reference TRBV28 and TRBJ2-1 gives the whole variable domain DVKVTQSSRYLVKRTGEKVFLECVQDMDHENMFWYRQDPGLGLRLIYFSYDVKMKEKGDIPEGYSVSREKKERFSLILESASTNQTSMYLCASRSGGAYNEQFFGPGTRLTVL.